The sample holds a few counts of the clone carrying this T cell receptor (beta chain). The data were obtained in a study of blood T cell repertoires in COVID-19. On the study more broadly: The United States, Italy and Spain supplied acute and convalescent COVID-19 samples. From T cells, B-cell-depleted T cells, or PBMCs came the material, which was cDNA or gDNA.

Original processing notes: The authors estimated nucleated cell counts from reference gene primer amplification. Here immunoSEQ multiplex PCR was the method, and the copy in TCRdb shows in-frame clones only, minus some. V and J calls and clone size are given by that table; D and trimming were obtained from the DNA. The repertoire holds 300,000 or so clones, with over 85% as singletons. The CDR3 consists of 19 residues. The recovered donors of Cohort 3 showed two negative PCRs, clearance, or symptom resolution. Sequenced: PBMCs or T cells enriched from blood (not recorded which). This TCR was recovered from a man in his 60s who had recovered from COVID-19. The J gene is TRBJ2-5, the V gene TRBV21-1; TRBD2 was called by the table and not checked on the DNA. TRBV21-1 is described as a pseudogene. The CDR3 DNA follows: TGTGCCAGCAGCAGAGCCGGGACTAGCGGAAAACCGTACCAAGAGACCCAGTACTTC. It encodes CASSRAGTSGKPYQETQYF.